The rows below give T cell receptor beta chains drawn from one sample of a study of T cell responses to AZD1222 COVID-19 vaccine. Sequencing used immunoSEQ multiplex PCR; TCRdb keeps in-frame clones, though not all of them. The sample lists roughly 58,000 clones, 89% seen once, with 6% to 7.5% in the top ten. The starting material was peripheral blood, obtained 28 days after the second AZD1222 dose. All receptors come from an adult who received the AZD1222 COVID-19 vaccine. Each CDR3 is given with its conserved first and last residue. The D gene is left open where the match is weak. The size entry is marked missing in some rows and otherwise reads once, few, many or a size class.

clone size: once
J gene: TRBJ1-2
D gene: -
V gene: TRBV7-2
CDR3 DNA: TGTGCCAGCAGCCCCCAGGTTGGCTACACCTTC
CDR3 protein: CASSPQVGYTF

clone size: once
J gene: TRBJ1-2
D gene: -
V gene: TRBV6-5
CDR3 DNA: TGTGCCAGCAGTTACTCCGGGGGGCAAGGCTACACCTTC
CDR3 protein: CASSYSGGQGYTF

clone size: -
J gene: TRBJ1-1
D gene: -
V gene: TRBV9
CDR3 DNA: TGTGCCAGCAGCGTAGAGGCCCGAACTGAAGCTTTCTTT
CDR3 protein: CASSVEARTEAFF

clone size: -
J gene: TRBJ2-5
D gene: TRBD2
V gene: TRBV19
CDR3 DNA: TGTGCCAGTAGTATAGATCGGGGGATGGCTAGCGGCGGGACCCAGTACTTC
CDR3 protein: CASSIDRGMASGGTQYF

clone size: once
J gene: TRBJ2-7
D gene: -
V gene: TRBV24-1
CDR3 DNA: TGTGCCACCAGTGACAGTCACTCCTACGAGCAGTACTTC
CDR3 protein: CATSDSHSYEQYF

clone size: -
J gene: TRBJ2-2
D gene: TRBD1
V gene: TRBV27
CDR3 DNA: TGTGCCAGCAGTTTTTTGGGACAGTACAACACCGGGGAGCTGTTTTTT
CDR3 protein: CASSFLGQYNTGELFF

clone size: -
J gene: TRBJ2-1
D gene: TRBD1
V gene: TRBV4-1
CDR3 DNA: TGCGCCAGCAGCCCAGACAGACAGGGAGCCTACAATGAGCAGTTCTTC
CDR3 protein: CASSPDRQGAYNEQFF

clone size: -
J gene: TRBJ2-7
D gene: -
V gene: TRBV9
CDR3 DNA: TGTGCCAGCAGCGTAGACTGGGGCGAGCAGTACTTC
CDR3 protein: CASSVDWGEQYF

clone size: -
J gene: TRBJ1-1
D gene: -
V gene: TRBV5-1
CDR3 DNA: TGCGCCAGCAGCAGGATGGCAGGGTTAGGCACTGAAGCTTTCTTT
CDR3 protein: CASSRMAGLGTEAFF

clone size: -
J gene: TRBJ2-7
D gene: -
V gene: TRBV19
CDR3 DNA: TGTGCCAGTAGTATTAGGGCCGGCGAGCAGTACTTC
CDR3 protein: CASSIRAGEQYF

clone size: -
J gene: TRBJ1-1
D gene: TRBD1
V gene: TRBV5-1
CDR3 DNA: TGCGCCAGCAGCTACGAGACAGGGATTAACACTGAAGCTTTCTTT
CDR3 protein: CASSYETGINTEAFF

clone size: -
J gene: TRBJ2-7
D gene: TRBD1
V gene: TRBV10-2
CDR3 DNA: TGCGCCAGCAGTATGCCGGGACAGGGCCGCGAGCAGTACTTC
CDR3 protein: CASSMPGQGREQYF

clone size: -
J gene: TRBJ1-6
D gene: -
V gene: TRBV5-5
CDR3 DNA: TGTGCCAGCAGCCCGGACCTTACGAGCTCCTATAATTCACCCCTCCACTTT
CDR3 protein: CASSPDLTSSYNSPLHF

clone size: -
J gene: TRBJ2-7
D gene: -
V gene: TRBV30
CDR3 DNA: TGTGCCTGCGCGCCCGGGGGCTACGAGCAGTACTTC
CDR3 protein: CACAPGGYEQYF

clone size: -
J gene: TRBJ1-3
D gene: -
V gene: TRBV7-9
CDR3 DNA: TGTGCCAGCAGCTTTCCCGGGCCGAGCTCTGGAAACACCATATATTTT
CDR3 protein: CASSFPGPSSGNTIYF

clone size: -
J gene: TRBJ1-3
D gene: -
V gene: TRBV3-1/TRBV3-2
CDR3 DNA: TGTGCCAGCAGCCAGGGCCACTCTGGAAACACCATATATTTT
CDR3 protein: CASSQGHSGNTIYF

clone size: -
J gene: TRBJ2-2
D gene: -
V gene: TRBV12-3/TRBV12-4
CDR3 DNA: TGTGCCAGCGTACAACAGGGAACCGGGGAGCTGTTTTTT
CDR3 protein: CASVQQGTGELFF

clone size: -
J gene: TRBJ1-1
D gene: -
V gene: TRBV5-1
CDR3 DNA: TGCGCCAGCAGTGGGACGACAGTGAACACTGAAGCTTTCTTT
CDR3 protein: CASSGTTVNTEAFF

clone size: -
J gene: TRBJ1-5
D gene: TRBD1
V gene: TRBV6-1
CDR3 DNA: TGTGCCAGCAGTGAAGGACAGGGAAATCAGCCCCAGCATTTT
CDR3 protein: CASSEGQGNQPQHF

clone size: -
J gene: TRBJ2-3
D gene: TRBD2
V gene: TRBV5-1
CDR3 DNA: TGCGCCAGCAGCCATGAGCGGGGGGCAAGCACAGATACGCAGTATTTT
CDR3 protein: CASSHERGASTDTQYF

clone size: -
J gene: TRBJ1-1
D gene: -
V gene: TRBV15
CDR3 DNA: TGTGCCACCAGCAGAAGGGTCGGACTGAACACTGAAGCTTTCTTT
CDR3 protein: CATSRRVGLNTEAFF

clone size: -
J gene: TRBJ1-2
D gene: -
V gene: TRBV25-1
CDR3 DNA: TGTGCCAGCAGTGAACACGGGAACTATGGCTACACCTTC
CDR3 protein: CASSEHGNYGYTF

clone size: -
J gene: TRBJ1-6
D gene: -
V gene: TRBV28
CDR3 DNA: TGTGCCAGCAGATGGTCTTATTCACCCCTCCACTTT
CDR3 protein: CASRWSYSPLHF

clone size: -
J gene: TRBJ1-5
D gene: TRBD1
V gene: TRBV6-5
CDR3 DNA: TGTGCCAGCAGCAGAGACAGGGCTAGCAATCAGCCCCAGCATTTT
CDR3 protein: CASSRDRASNQPQHF

clone size: once
J gene: TRBJ2-2
D gene: -
V gene: TRBV6-4
CDR3 DNA: TGTGCCAGCAGGGGAAACGGGGAGCTGTTTTTT
CDR3 protein: CASRGNGELFF

clone size: -
J gene: TRBJ2-5
D gene: TRBD2
V gene: TRBV23-1
CDR3 DNA: TGCGCCAGCAGTCAATCGGCGACTAGCGGGATGGGGAGGGAGACCCAGTACTTC
CDR3 protein: CASSQSATSGMGRETQYF

clone size: -
J gene: TRBJ1-2
D gene: -
V gene: TRBV4-3
CDR3 DNA: TGCGCCAGCAGCCAAGACGGGCGGGGAGAGGGCTACACCTTC
CDR3 protein: CASSQDGRGEGYTF

clone size: -
J gene: TRBJ1-6
D gene: -
V gene: TRBV3-1/TRBV3-2
CDR3 DNA: TGTGCCAGCAGCCAGCCATTAGGACCCCTCCACTTT
CDR3 protein: CASSQPLGPLHF

clone size: -
J gene: TRBJ2-3
D gene: TRBD2
V gene: TRBV20-1
CDR3 DNA: TGCAGTGCTAGTGCCTCGGGGCGGGAGGTAGATACGCAGTATTTT
CDR3 protein: CSASASGREVDTQYF

clone size: -
J gene: TRBJ2-5
D gene: TRBD2
V gene: TRBV12-5
CDR3 DNA: TGTGCTAGTGGTTTCCGGACTAGCGGGCCGCAAGAGACCCAGTACTTC
CDR3 protein: CASGFRTSGPQETQYF

clone size: -
J gene: TRBJ1-2
D gene: -
V gene: TRBV7-8
CDR3 DNA: TGTGCCAGCAGCTTCGCCAATCAGGGCGGCTACACCTTC
CDR3 protein: CASSFANQGGYTF

clone size: -
J gene: TRBJ1-5
D gene: -
V gene: TRBV28
CDR3 DNA: TGTGCCAGCAGTCCCGAGGGATATAGCAATCAGCCCCAGCATTTT
CDR3 protein: CASSPEGYSNQPQHF

clone size: -
J gene: TRBJ1-5
D gene: TRBD1
V gene: TRBV2
CDR3 DNA: TGTGCCAGCAGGCAGGGGGTTAATAGCAATCAGCCCCAGCATTTT
CDR3 protein: CASRQGVNSNQPQHF

clone size: -
J gene: TRBJ1-1
D gene: -
V gene: TRBV11-2
CDR3 DNA: TGTGCCAGCAGCCCTGGACTCATCAACACTGAAGCTTTCTTT
CDR3 protein: CASSPGLINTEAFF

clone size: -
J gene: TRBJ1-2
D gene: -
V gene: TRBV7-2
CDR3 DNA: TGTGCCAGCAGCTTAGTGGCAGGGGCTAACTATGGCTACACCTTC
CDR3 protein: CASSLVAGANYGYTF

clone size: -
J gene: TRBJ2-3
D gene: -
V gene: TRBV6-6
CDR3 DNA: TGTGCCAGCAGTTACACCCGACCGGGAGATACGCAGTATTTT
CDR3 protein: CASSYTRPGDTQYF

clone size: -
J gene: TRBJ1-2
D gene: -
V gene: TRBV24-1
CDR3 DNA: TGTGCCACCAGTGATTTCTTGGGGTCTGTGGCCTTC
CDR3 protein: CATSDFLGSVAF

clone size: -
J gene: TRBJ2-7
D gene: -
V gene: TRBV28
CDR3 DNA: TGTGCCAGCAGTTCCGGGGGAGCGGGCTACGAGCAGTACTTC
CDR3 protein: CASSSGGAGYEQYF

clone size: -
J gene: TRBJ2-7
D gene: -
V gene: TRBV30
CDR3 DNA: TGTGCCTGGGGGGGCTACTCCTACGAGCAGTACTTC
CDR3 protein: CAWGGYSYEQYF

clone size: -
J gene: TRBJ2-4
D gene: -
V gene: TRBV5-1
CDR3 DNA: TGCGCCACCAGTAGGGACTCCAAAAACATTCAGTACTTC
CDR3 protein: CATSRDSKNIQYF

clone size: -
J gene: TRBJ2-3
D gene: TRBD1
V gene: TRBV5-6
CDR3 DNA: TGTGCCAGCAGCAGACAGGGGACAGATACGCAGTATTTT
CDR3 protein: CASSRQGTDTQYF

clone size: -
J gene: TRBJ2-1
D gene: TRBD2
V gene: TRBV24-1
CDR3 DNA: TGTGCCACCAGTGGTACTAGCGGGAGTCCTGAGCAGTTCTTC
CDR3 protein: CATSGTSGSPEQFF

clone size: -
J gene: TRBJ2-7
D gene: -
V gene: TRBV14
CDR3 DNA: TGTGCCAGCAGCCAAGCCCGGACGGCAGTCCCCTACGAGCAGTACTTC
CDR3 protein: CASSQARTAVPYEQYF

clone size: -
J gene: TRBJ1-2
D gene: -
V gene: TRBV28
CDR3 DNA: TGTGCCAGCACCCCTCGCCTAAGCTATGGCTACACCTTC
CDR3 protein: CASTPRLSYGYTF

clone size: -
J gene: TRBJ1-2
D gene: -
V gene: TRBV5-1
CDR3 DNA: TGCGCCAGCAGCTTGGGACCCCGGGGGAATGGCTACACCTTC
CDR3 protein: CASSLGPRGNGYTF

clone size: -
J gene: TRBJ2-3
D gene: -
V gene: TRBV3-1/TRBV3-2
CDR3 DNA: TGTGCCAGCAGCCACCTGGTGGCAGCCTACACAGATACGCAGTATTTT
CDR3 protein: CASSHLVAAYTDTQYF

clone size: -
J gene: TRBJ2-1
D gene: TRBD2
V gene: TRBV6-2/TRBV6-3
CDR3 DNA: TGTGCCAGCAGTTACTCGGTAGCGGGAGGGCCGGAGTTCTTC
CDR3 protein: CASSYSVAGGPEFF

clone size: few
J gene: TRBJ1-2
D gene: TRBD1
V gene: TRBV5-6
CDR3 DNA: TGTGCCAGCAGCGTGGGACAGGGTCACTATGGCTACACCTTC
CDR3 protein: CASSVGQGHYGYTF

clone size: few
J gene: TRBJ2-1
D gene: TRBD2
V gene: TRBV2
CDR3 DNA: TGTGCCAGCAGACGGACTAGCGGCTACAATGAGCAGTTCTTC
CDR3 protein: CASRRTSGYNEQFF

clone size: -
J gene: TRBJ2-3
D gene: -
V gene: TRBV12-3/TRBV12-4
CDR3 DNA: TGTGCCAGCAGCTACCACAGCACAGATACGCAGTATTTT
CDR3 protein: CASSYHSTDTQYF

clone size: -
J gene: TRBJ2-7
D gene: -
V gene: TRBV15
CDR3 DNA: TGTGCCACCAGCAGAGATCTCCAGGGCACCTACGAGCAGTACTTC
CDR3 protein: CATSRDLQGTYEQYF